Listed below are T cell receptor beta chains from one sample, sequenced in a study of Ad26.COV2.S vaccination and SARS-CoV-2 variants. The assay was immunoSEQ multiplex PCR, and TCRdb's table has in-frame clones only and misses some. The repertoire includes about 680,000 clones, roughly 90% of them detected once, and roughly 1.5% sits in the top ten. The input for sequencing was peripheral blood, taken in a trial of Ad26.COV2.S vaccine versus placebo. The receptor set was obtained from a person between 18 and 65 years old who received the Ad26.COV2.S COVID-19 vaccine or a placebo. Both conserved end residues are part of each CDR3. The order of the fields is V gene, clone size, J gene, CDR3 protein. Size tells how often a clone was seen (once, few, many) or the class of an expanded clone, and some rows leave it out.

v_call: TRBV3-1/TRBV3-2; clone_size: -; j_call: TRBJ1-6; cdr3_aa: CASSQEYGRLSPLHF
v_call: TRBV6-6; clone_size: -; j_call: TRBJ1-6; cdr3_aa: CASSYTGDNSPLHF
v_call: TRBV5-6; clone_size: -; j_call: TRBJ2-7; cdr3_aa: CASSFRAYEQYF
v_call: TRBV7-9; clone_size: once; j_call: TRBJ1-3; cdr3_aa: CASSLDGDTIYF
v_call: TRBV5-4; clone_size: -; j_call: TRBJ1-4; cdr3_aa: CASSKEDGATNEKLFF
v_call: TRBV5-5; clone_size: -; j_call: TRBJ1-3; cdr3_aa: CASSLVPDPGNTIYF
v_call: TRBV7-8; clone_size: -; j_call: TRBJ1-2; cdr3_aa: CASSLRVGDYGYTF
v_call: TRBV5-6; clone_size: -; j_call: TRBJ1-4; cdr3_aa: CASSLEGQGSTNEKLFF
v_call: TRBV6-4; clone_size: few; j_call: TRBJ1-1; cdr3_aa: CASSEAGEGTEAFF
v_call: TRBV7-2; clone_size: once; j_call: TRBJ1-2; cdr3_aa: CASSSDRARGYTF
v_call: TRBV12-3/TRBV12-4; clone_size: few; j_call: TRBJ1-2; cdr3_aa: CASSRDSPEGYTF
v_call: TRBV30; clone_size: few; j_call: TRBJ2-7; cdr3_aa: CAWTSGSYEQYF
v_call: TRBV7-3; clone_size: once; j_call: TRBJ2-2; cdr3_aa: CASSPGQGLGNTGELFF
v_call: TRBV29-1; clone_size: few; j_call: TRBJ1-2; cdr3_aa: CSVKGWRVYGYTF
v_call: TRBV18; clone_size: -; j_call: TRBJ2-7; cdr3_aa: CASSPTESYEQYF
v_call: TRBV5-4; clone_size: -; j_call: TRBJ2-5; cdr3_aa: CASSLAPETQYF
v_call: TRBV6-4; clone_size: few; j_call: TRBJ2-1; cdr3_aa: CASSPLAGDYNEQFF
v_call: TRBV6-5; clone_size: -; j_call: TRBJ2-3; cdr3_aa: CASIRAGAPDTQYF
v_call: TRBV7-9; clone_size: -; j_call: TRBJ2-5; cdr3_aa: CASSFGGNQETQYF
v_call: TRBV15; clone_size: -; j_call: TRBJ1-2; cdr3_aa: CATSINRDRGGYTF
v_call: TRBV5-1; clone_size: few; j_call: TRBJ1-2; cdr3_aa: CASSGTPGGEGYTF
v_call: TRBV12-3/TRBV12-4; clone_size: -; j_call: TRBJ1-2; cdr3_aa: CASSSGQGYGYTF
v_call: TRBV6-2/TRBV6-3; clone_size: once; j_call: TRBJ2-7; cdr3_aa: CASSIGGSYEQYF
v_call: TRBV6-4; clone_size: -; j_call: TRBJ2-1; cdr3_aa: CASSESGRYNEQFF
v_call: TRBV5-4; clone_size: -; j_call: TRBJ2-1; cdr3_aa: CASSRDAAEEQFF
v_call: TRBV5-1; clone_size: -; j_call: TRBJ1-3; cdr3_aa: CASSLEGVYGNTIYF
v_call: TRBV4-1; clone_size: -; j_call: TRBJ2-7; cdr3_aa: CASSPNDRTYEQYF
v_call: TRBV7-6; clone_size: -; j_call: TRBJ2-5; cdr3_aa: CASSLTLGGRGETQYF
v_call: TRBV6-5; clone_size: -; j_call: TRBJ1-2; cdr3_aa: CASGSNYGYTF
v_call: TRBV12-3/TRBV12-4; clone_size: -; j_call: TRBJ2-7; cdr3_aa: CASSLGHLYEQYF
v_call: TRBV5-4; clone_size: -; j_call: TRBJ2-1; cdr3_aa: CASSWGRQREVGWHEQFF
v_call: TRBV27; clone_size: -; j_call: TRBJ1-1; cdr3_aa: CASSFGGGIVEAFF
v_call: TRBV24-1; clone_size: once; j_call: TRBJ2-2; cdr3_aa: CATSFTGHPTGELFF
v_call: TRBV7-7; clone_size: -; j_call: TRBJ2-5; cdr3_aa: CASSLDRGETQYF
v_call: TRBV12-3/TRBV12-4; clone_size: -; j_call: TRBJ2-7; cdr3_aa: CASSRDGGYEQYF
v_call: TRBV4-3; clone_size: -; j_call: TRBJ2-2; cdr3_aa: CASSAGARNTGELFF
v_call: TRBV2; clone_size: once; j_call: TRBJ1-2; cdr3_aa: CASSGGQGPIYGYTF
v_call: TRBV10-3; clone_size: -; j_call: TRBJ2-2; cdr3_aa: CAISESPLREGRTGELFF
v_call: TRBV5-1; clone_size: -; j_call: TRBJ1-1; cdr3_aa: CASSLEGQATEAFF
v_call: TRBV29-1; clone_size: -; j_call: TRBJ2-5; cdr3_aa: CSVGGRLQETQYF
v_call: TRBV30; clone_size: -; j_call: TRBJ1-2; cdr3_aa: CAWSVVGFYGYTF
v_call: TRBV28; clone_size: -; j_call: TRBJ1-5; cdr3_aa: CASRLGDQPQHF
v_call: TRBV5-5; clone_size: -; j_call: TRBJ1-6; cdr3_aa: CASSLVPAGNSPLHF
v_call: TRBV9; clone_size: -; j_call: TRBJ1-1; cdr3_aa: CASSVGGWNTEAFF
v_call: TRBV19; clone_size: -; j_call: TRBJ2-3; cdr3_aa: CASSIDGLAKGLADTQYF
v_call: TRBV5-4; clone_size: -; j_call: TRBJ2-7; cdr3_aa: CASSLGQGFYEQYF
v_call: TRBV2; clone_size: -; j_call: TRBJ2-3; cdr3_aa: CASSDVRDSSPDTQYF
v_call: TRBV5-1; clone_size: -; j_call: TRBJ2-7; cdr3_aa: CASSSYLAGGPYEQYF
v_call: TRBV2; clone_size: -; j_call: TRBJ1-5; cdr3_aa: CASSERQGNQPQHF
v_call: TRBV11-2; clone_size: once; j_call: TRBJ2-1; cdr3_aa: CASSSGATSSYNEQFF